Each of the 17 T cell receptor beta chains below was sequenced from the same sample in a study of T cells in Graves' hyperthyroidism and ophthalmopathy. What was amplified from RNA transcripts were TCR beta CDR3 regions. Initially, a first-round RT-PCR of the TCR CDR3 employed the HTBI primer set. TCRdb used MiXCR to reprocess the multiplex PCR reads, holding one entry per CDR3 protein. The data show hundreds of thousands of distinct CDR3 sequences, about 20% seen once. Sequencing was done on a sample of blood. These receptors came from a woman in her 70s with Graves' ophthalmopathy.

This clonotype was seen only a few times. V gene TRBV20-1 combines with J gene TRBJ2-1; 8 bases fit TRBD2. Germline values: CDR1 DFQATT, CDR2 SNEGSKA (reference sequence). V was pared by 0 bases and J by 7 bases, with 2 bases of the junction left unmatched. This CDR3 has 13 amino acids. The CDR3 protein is CSARDGRGNEQFF. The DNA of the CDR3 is TGCAGTGCTAGAGACGGGAGGGGTAATGAGCAGTTCTTC.

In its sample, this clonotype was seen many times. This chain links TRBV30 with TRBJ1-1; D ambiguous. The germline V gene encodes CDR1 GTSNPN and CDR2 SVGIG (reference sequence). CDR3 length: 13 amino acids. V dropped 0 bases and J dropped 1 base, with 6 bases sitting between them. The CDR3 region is CAWSVVGNTEAFF. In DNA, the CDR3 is TGTGCCTGGAGTGTCGTAGGGAACACTGAAGCTTTCTTT.

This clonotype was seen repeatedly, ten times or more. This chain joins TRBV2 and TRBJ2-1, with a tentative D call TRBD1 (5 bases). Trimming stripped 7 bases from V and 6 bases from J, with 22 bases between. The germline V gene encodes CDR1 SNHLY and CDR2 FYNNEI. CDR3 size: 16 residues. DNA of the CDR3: TGTGCCAGCAAACAGGTACGGAGCTTCGTGTCCAATGAGCAGTTCTTC. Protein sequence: CASKQVRSFVSNEQFF.

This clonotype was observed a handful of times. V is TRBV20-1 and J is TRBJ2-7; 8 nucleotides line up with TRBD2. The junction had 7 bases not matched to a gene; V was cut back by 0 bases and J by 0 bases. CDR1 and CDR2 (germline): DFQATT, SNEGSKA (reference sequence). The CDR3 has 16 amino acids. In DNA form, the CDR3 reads TGCAGTGCTAGAGATCCAGCGGGAGTATTCTCCTACGAGCAGTACTTC. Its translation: CSARDPAGVFSYEQYF.

DNA of the CDR3: TGTGCCAGCAGTCCGGGGATTCGGCCCCAGCATTTT. It translates to CASSPGIRPQHF. This sequence joins TRBV6-1 and TRBJ1-5; D gene ambiguous. Germline V gives CDR1 MNHNS, CDR2 SASEGT. The CDR3 consists of 12 residues. The V end lost 5 bases, the J end lost 9 bases, and 11 bases lay between the germline ends.

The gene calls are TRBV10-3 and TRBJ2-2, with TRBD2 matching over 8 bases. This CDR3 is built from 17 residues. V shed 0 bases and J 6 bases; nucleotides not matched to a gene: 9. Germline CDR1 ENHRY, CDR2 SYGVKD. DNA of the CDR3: TGTGCCATCAGTGAGTCAAGTAGCGGGATGGGTGCCGGGGAGCTGTTTTTT. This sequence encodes CAISESSSGMGAGELFF.

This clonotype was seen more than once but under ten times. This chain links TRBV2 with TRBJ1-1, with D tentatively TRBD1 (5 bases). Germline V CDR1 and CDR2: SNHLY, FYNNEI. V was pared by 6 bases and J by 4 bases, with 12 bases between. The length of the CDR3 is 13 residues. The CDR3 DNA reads TGTGCCAGCAGCATGGGGGAGCTCACTGAAGCTTTCTTT. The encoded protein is CASSMGELTEAFF.

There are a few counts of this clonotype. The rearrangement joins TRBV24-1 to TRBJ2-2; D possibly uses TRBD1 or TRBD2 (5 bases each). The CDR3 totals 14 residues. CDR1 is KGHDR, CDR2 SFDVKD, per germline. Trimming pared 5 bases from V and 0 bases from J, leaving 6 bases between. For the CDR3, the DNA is TGTGCCACCAGTGGGGGGTCGAACACCGGGGAGCTGTTTTTT. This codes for CATSGGSNTGELFF.

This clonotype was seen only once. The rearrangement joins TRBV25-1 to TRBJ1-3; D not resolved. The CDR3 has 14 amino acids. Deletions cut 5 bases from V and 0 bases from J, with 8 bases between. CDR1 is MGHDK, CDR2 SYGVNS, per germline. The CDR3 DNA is TGTGCCAGCAGTTCCTGGTTCTCTGGAAACACCATATATTTT. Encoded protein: CASSSWFSGNTIYF.

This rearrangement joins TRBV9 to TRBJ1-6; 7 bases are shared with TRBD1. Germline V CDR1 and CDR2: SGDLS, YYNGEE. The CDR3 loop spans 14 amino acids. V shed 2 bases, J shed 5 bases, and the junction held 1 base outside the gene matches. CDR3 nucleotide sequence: TGTGCCAGCAGCGTGGACAGGAATAATTCACCCCTCCACTTT. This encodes CASSVDRNNSPLHF.

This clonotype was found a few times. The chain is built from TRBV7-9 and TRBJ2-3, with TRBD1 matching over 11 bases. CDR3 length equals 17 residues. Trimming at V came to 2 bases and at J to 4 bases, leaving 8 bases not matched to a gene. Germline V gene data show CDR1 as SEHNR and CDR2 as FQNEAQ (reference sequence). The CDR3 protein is CASSLTGTGGMPDTQYF. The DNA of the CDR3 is TGTGCCAGCAGCTTAACCGGGACAGGGGGTATGCCAGATACGCAGTATTTT.

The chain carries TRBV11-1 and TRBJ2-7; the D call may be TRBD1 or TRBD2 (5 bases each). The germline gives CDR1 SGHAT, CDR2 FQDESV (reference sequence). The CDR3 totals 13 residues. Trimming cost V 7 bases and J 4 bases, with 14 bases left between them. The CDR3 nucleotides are TGTGCCAGCACCTTCGGGACCCTTTACGAGCAGTACTTC. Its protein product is CASTFGTLYEQYF.

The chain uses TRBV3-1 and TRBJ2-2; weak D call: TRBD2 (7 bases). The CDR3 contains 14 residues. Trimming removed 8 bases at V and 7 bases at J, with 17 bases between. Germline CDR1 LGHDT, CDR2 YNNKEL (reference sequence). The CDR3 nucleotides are TGTGCCAGCGATAGGGGGGGGAACGGCGGGGAGCTGTTTTTT. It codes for CASDRGGNGGELFF. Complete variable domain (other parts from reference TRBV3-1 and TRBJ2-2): DTAVSQTPKYLVTQMGNDKSIKCEQNLGHDTMYWYKQDSKKFLKIMFSYNNKELIINETVPNRFSPKSPDKAHLNLHINSLELGDSAVYFCASDRGGNGGELFFGEGSRLTVL.

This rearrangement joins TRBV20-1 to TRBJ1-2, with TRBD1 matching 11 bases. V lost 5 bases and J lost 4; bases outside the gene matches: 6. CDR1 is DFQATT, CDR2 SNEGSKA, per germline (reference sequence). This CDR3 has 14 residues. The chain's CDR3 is CSALGQGDFYGYTF. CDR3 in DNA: TGCAGTGCTCTGGGACAGGGGGATTTCTATGGCTACACCTTC.

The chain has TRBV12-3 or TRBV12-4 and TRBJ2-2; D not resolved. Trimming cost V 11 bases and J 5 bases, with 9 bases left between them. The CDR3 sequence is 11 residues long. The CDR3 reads CASWVTGELFF. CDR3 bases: TGTGCCTCCTGGGTAACCGGGGAGCTGTTTTTT.

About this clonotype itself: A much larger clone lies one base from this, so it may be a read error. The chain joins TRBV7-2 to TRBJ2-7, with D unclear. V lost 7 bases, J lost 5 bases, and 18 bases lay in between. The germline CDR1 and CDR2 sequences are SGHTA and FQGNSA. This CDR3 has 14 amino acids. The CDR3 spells CASNFRLEPNEQYF. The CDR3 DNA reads TGTGCCAGCAACTTTCGTCTAGAGCCTAACGAGCAGTACTTC. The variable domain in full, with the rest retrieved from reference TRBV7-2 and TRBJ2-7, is GAGVSQSPSNKVTEKGKDVELRCDPISGHTALYWYRQSLGQGLEFLIYFQGNSAPDKSGLPSDRFSAERTGGSVSTLTIQRTQQEDSAVYLCASNFRLEPNEQYFGPGTRLTVT.

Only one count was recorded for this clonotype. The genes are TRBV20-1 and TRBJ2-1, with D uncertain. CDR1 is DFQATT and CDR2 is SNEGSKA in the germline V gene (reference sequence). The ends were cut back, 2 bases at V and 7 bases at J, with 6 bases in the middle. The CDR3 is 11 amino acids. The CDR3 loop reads CSARLGNEQFF. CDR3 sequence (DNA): TGCAGTGCTAGACTCGGAAATGAGCAGTTCTTC.